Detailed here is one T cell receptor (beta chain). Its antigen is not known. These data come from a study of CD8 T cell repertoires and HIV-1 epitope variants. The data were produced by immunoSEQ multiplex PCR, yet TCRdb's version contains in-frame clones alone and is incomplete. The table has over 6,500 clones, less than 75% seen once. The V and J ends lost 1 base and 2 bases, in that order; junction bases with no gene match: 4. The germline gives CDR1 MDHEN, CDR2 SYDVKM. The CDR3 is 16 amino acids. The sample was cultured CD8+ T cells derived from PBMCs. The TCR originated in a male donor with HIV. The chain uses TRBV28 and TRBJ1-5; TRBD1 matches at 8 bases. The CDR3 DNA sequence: TGTGCCAGCAGTTTATATGCAGGGGGCGGCAATCAGCCCCAGCATTTT. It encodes CASSLYAGGGNQPQHF.